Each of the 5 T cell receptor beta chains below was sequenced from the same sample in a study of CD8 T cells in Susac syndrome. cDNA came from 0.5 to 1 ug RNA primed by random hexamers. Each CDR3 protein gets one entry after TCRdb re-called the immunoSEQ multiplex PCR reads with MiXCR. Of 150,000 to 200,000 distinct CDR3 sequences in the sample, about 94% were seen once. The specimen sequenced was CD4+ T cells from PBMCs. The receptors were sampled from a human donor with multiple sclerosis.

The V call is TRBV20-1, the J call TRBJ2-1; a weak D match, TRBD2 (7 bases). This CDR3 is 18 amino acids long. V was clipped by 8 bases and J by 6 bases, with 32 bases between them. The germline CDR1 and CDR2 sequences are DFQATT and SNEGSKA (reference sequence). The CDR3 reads CSPYSPQGVRGARNEQFF. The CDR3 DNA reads TGCAGTCCCTACAGTCCCCAAGGGGTCCGGGGGGCGCGCAATGAGCAGTTCTTC.

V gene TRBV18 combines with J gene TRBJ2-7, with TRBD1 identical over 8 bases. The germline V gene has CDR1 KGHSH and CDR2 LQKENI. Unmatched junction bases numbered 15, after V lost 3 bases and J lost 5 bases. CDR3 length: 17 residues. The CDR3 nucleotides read TGTGCCAGCTCACCCGCGGCTGGTACAGGGGGTAGGGACGAGCAGTACTTC. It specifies CASSPAAGTGGRDEQYF.

CDR3 residues: CASSDESLSQNTGELFF. CDR3 bases: TGTGCCAGCAGTGACGAATCGTTATCGCAGAACACCGGGGAGCTGTTTTTT. The chain is built from TRBV6-4 and TRBJ2-2; D is uncertain. The CDR3 has 17 residues. V lost 2 bases, J lost 1 base, and 14 bases lay in between. From germline, CDR1 is MRHNA and CDR2 SNTAGT.

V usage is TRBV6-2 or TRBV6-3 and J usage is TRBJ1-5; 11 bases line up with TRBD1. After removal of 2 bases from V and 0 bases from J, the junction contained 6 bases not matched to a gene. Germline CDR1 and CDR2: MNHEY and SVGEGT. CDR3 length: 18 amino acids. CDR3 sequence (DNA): TGTGCCAGCAGTTACCGGCAGGACAGGGGGCTTAGCAATCAGCCCCAGCATTTT. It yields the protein CASSYRQDRGLSNQPQHF.

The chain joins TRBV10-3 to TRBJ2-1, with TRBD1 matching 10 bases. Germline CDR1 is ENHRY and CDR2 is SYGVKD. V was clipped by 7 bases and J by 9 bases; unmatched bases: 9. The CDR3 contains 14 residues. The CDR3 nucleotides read TGTGCCATCAATGGACAGGGGGGTTTCGGTGAGCAGTTCTTC. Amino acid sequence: CAINGQGGFGEQFF.